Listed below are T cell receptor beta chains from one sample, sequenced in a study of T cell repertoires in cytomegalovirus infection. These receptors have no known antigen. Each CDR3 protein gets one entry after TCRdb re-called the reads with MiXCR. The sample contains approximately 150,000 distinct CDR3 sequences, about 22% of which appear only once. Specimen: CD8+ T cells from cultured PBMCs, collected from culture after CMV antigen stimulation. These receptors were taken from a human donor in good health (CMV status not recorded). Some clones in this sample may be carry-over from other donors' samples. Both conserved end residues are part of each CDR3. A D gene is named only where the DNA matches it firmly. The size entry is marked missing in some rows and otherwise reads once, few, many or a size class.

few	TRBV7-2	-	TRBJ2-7	CASSLEGVRQVSYEQYF	TGTGCCAGCAGCTTAGAGGGCGTGAGACAGGTGTCCTACGAGCAGTACTTC
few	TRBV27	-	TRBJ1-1	CASRHDQGAYAEAFF	TGTGCCAGCAGACATGACCAGGGTGCGTACGCTGAAGCTTTCTTT
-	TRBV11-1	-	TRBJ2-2	CASSFLGGSNTGELFF	TGTGCCAGCAGCTTTTTGGGCGGTTCGAACACCGGGGAGCTGTTTTTT
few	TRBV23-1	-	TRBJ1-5	CASSQSGQPQHF	TGCGCCAGCAGTCAATCGGGTCAGCCCCAGCATTTT
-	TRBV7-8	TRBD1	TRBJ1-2	CASSFRRPGGDSYGYTF	TGTGCCAGCAGCTTCCGTCGGCCAGGGGGGGATTCCTATGGCTACACCTTC
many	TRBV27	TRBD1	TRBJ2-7	CASSLTGQGWEQYF	TGTGCCAGCAGTCTCACGGGACAGGGATGGGAGCAGTACTTC
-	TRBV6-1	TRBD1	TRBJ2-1	CASSEGRGLYNEQFF	TGTGCCAGCAGTGAAGGCAGGGGGCTTTACAATGAGCAGTTCTTC
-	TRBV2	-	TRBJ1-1	CASRGTGKTEAFF	TGTGCCAGCAGGGGAACAGGGAAAACTGAAGCTTTCTTT
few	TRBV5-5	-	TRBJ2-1	CASSSGQYNEQFF	TGTGCCAGCAGCTCCGGACAGTACAATGAGCAGTTCTTC
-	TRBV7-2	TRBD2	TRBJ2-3	CASSFTSGGARDTQYF	TGTGCCAGCAGCTTTACTAGCGGGGGGGCGCGAGATACGCAGTATTTT
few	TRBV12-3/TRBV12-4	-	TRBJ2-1	CATIGGASYNEQFF	TGTGCCACCATAGGGGGGGCTTCCTACAATGAGCAGTTCTTC
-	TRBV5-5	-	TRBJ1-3	CASSWRRDFSGNTIYF	TGTGCCAGCAGCTGGAGACGGGACTTCTCTGGAAACACCATATATTTT
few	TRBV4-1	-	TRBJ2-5	CASSQGPLTETQYF	TGCGCCAGCAGCCAAGGTCCACTAACCGAGACCCAGTACTTC
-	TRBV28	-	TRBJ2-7	CASSSSYETATYEQYF	TGTGCCAGCAGTTCATCCTACGAGACAGCTACTTACGAGCAGTACTTC
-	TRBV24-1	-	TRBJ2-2	CATGQGSGELFF	TGTGCCACCGGTCAGGGTTCCGGGGAGCTGTTTTTT
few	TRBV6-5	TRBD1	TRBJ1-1	CASSSYRSGGKNTEAFF	TGTGCCAGCAGCTCCTATCGGTCAGGGGGAAAGAACACTGAAGCTTTCTTT
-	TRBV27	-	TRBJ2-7	CASSSLDSSHEQYF	TGTGCCAGCAGTTCCCTGGACAGCTCCCACGAGCAGTACTTC
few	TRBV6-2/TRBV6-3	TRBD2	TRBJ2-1	CAGGTSEAREQFF	TGTGCCGGGGGGACTAGCGAGGCCCGGGAGCAGTTCTTC
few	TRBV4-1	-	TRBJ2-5	CASSHTRTTEETQYF	TGTGCCAGCAGCCACACCAGGACTACCGAAGAGACCCAGTACTTC
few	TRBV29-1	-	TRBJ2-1	CSVQGGYYNEQFF	TGCAGCGTCCAAGGGGGATACTACAATGAGCAGTTCTTC
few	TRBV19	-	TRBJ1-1	CASSIYRSEAFF	TGTGCCAGTAGTATTTACAGATCTGAAGCTTTCTTT
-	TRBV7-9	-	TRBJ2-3	CASSAVQDVLTDTQYF	TGTGCCAGCAGCGCTGTACAGGACGTGCTCACAGATACGCAGTATTTT
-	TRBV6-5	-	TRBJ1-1	CASSYTGAREAFF	TGTGCCAGCAGTTATACGGGGGCGCGGGAAGCTTTCTTT
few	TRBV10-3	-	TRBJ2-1	CAISELSGDPYNEQFF	TGTGCCATCAGTGAATTGAGCGGAGACCCCTACAATGAGCAGTTCTTC
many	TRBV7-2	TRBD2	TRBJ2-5	CASQGTRVGMGTQYF	TGTGCCAGCCAGGGGACTAGGGTCGGAATGGGGACCCAGTACTTC
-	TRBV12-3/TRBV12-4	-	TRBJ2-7	CASSDKATYEQYF	TGTGCCAGCAGTGACAAAGCCACCTACGAGCAGTACTTC
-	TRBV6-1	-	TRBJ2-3	CASSEWVTDTQYF	TGTGCCAGCAGTGAATGGGTCACAGATACGCAGTATTTT
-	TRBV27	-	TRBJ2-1	CASSSGPSSYNEQFF	TGTGCCAGCAGTTCAGGGCCGAGTTCCTACAATGAGCAGTTCTTC
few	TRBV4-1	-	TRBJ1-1	CASSQEFEAFF	TGCGCCAGCAGCCAAGAATTTGAAGCTTTCTTT